These T cell receptor beta chains were read from a single sample in a study of OX40 agonist ivuxolimab in advanced cancers. Using immunoSEQ multiplex PCR, the repertoire was profiled, and TCRdb retains in-frame clones only, with some absent. The sample contains roughly 71,000 clones, about 89% of which appear only once. This sample comprised CD4+ or CD8+ T cells sorted from blood, obtained in a trial of the OX40 agonist ivuxolimab. The receptors here all came from an adult with an advanced solid tumor such as melanoma, head and neck, liver or kidney cancer. The CDR3 runs from the conserved cysteine through the conserved F or W. A D gene is named only where the DNA matches it firmly. The size field is filled for only some rows; it gives once, few, many or a size class.

j_call clone_size cdr3_length v_call d_call cdr3_aa cdr3_nt
TRBJ2-7 - 15 TRBV28 - CASSFEIGQNYEQYF TGTGCCAGCAGTTTCGAAATAGGACAGAACTACGAGCAGTACTTC
TRBJ2-1 - 16 TRBV27 - CASSLVLEPPNNEQFF TGTGCCAGCAGTTTAGTTCTAGAGCCCCCTAACAATGAGCAGTTCTTC
TRBJ2-7 - 16 TRBV6-5 - CASSYSTGLTSYEQYF TGTGCCAGCAGTTACTCGACTGGATTAACGTCCTACGAGCAGTACTTC
TRBJ2-1 - 14 TRBV7-4 - CASSLFARNNEQFF TGTGCCAGCAGCTTATTCGCCAGGAACAATGAGCAGTTCTTC
TRBJ1-1 - 14 TRBV4-3 - CASSQDWVNTEAFF TGCGCCAGCAGCCAAGATTGGGTCAACACTGAAGCTTTCTTT
TRBJ2-3 once 15 TRBV4-1 - CASSLASGSTDTQYF TGCGCCAGCAGCCTCGCCAGCGGGAGCACAGATACGCAGTATTTT
TRBJ1-4 - 12 TRBV30 - CAWTATNEKLFF TGTGCCTGGACAGCAACTAATGAAAAACTGTTTTTT
TRBJ2-1 - 14 TRBV5-5 - CASSLAWGLNEQFF TGTGCCAGCAGCTTGGCATGGGGGCTCAATGAGCAGTTCTTC
TRBJ2-5 - 14 TRBV18 - CASSPSGDPWTQYF TGTGCCAGCTCACCGTCCGGGGATCCTTGGACCCAGTACTTC
TRBJ2-7 - 15 TRBV28 - CASSFEQEGIYEQYF TGTGCCAGCAGTTTCGAACAGGAGGGGATCTACGAGCAGTACTTC
TRBJ1-2 - 13 TRBV15 - CATSGQQYYGYTF TGTGCCACCAGCGGGCAGCAGTACTATGGCTACACCTTC
TRBJ2-7 - 11 TRBV28 - CASSATLEQYF TGTGCCAGCAGCGCAACGTTAGAGCAGTACTTC
TRBJ1-5 - 13 TRBV6-1 TRBD1 CASSDDRVQPQHF TGTGCCAGCAGTGATGACAGGGTTCAGCCCCAGCATTTT
TRBJ1-1 once 11 TRBV19 - CATTIGAEAFF TGTGCCACCACTATCGGCGCTGAAGCTTTCTTT
TRBJ2-3 - 15 TRBV5-5 - CASSLKSGLTDTQYF TGTGCCAGCAGCTTGAAGTCGGGTCTCACAGATACGCAGTATTTT
TRBJ2-7 - 14 TRBV11-2 TRBD2 CASSFQSGSEEQYF TGTGCCAGCAGCTTCCAGAGCGGGAGTGAAGAGCAGTACTTC
TRBJ2-7 - 14 TRBV4-1 - CASSYRDGTYEQYF TGCGCCAGCAGCTACCGGGATGGAACCTACGAGCAGTACTTC
TRBJ2-6 - 14 TRBV15 - CATSPAGGANVLTF TGTGCCACCAGCCCGGCGGGCGGGGCCAACGTCCTGACTTTC
TRBJ2-6 few 13 TRBV6-1 - CASSWVGANVLTF TGTGCCAGCTCCTGGGTCGGGGCCAACGTCCTGACTTTC
TRBJ1-4 - 15 TRBV7-9 TRBD1 CASSHTGQGNEKLFF TGTGCCAGCAGCCATACGGGACAGGGTAATGAAAAACTGTTTTTT
TRBJ1-1 - 15 TRBV5-6 - CASSLGLGVGTEAFF TGTGCCAGCAGCTTGGGGCTGGGGGTCGGCACTGAAGCTTTCTTT
TRBJ2-5 few 14 TRBV28 TRBD1 CASSGDREEETQYF TGTGCCAGCAGTGGGGACAGGGAGGAAGAGACCCAGTACTTC
TRBJ2-6 - 16 TRBV11-2 - CASSSQDSSGANVLTF TGTGCCAGCAGCTCCCAAGACAGCTCTGGGGCCAACGTCCTGACTTTC
TRBJ2-7 once 15 TRBV7-9 - CASSLGGGRSYEQYF TGTGCCAGCAGCTTAGGTGGGGGGAGGTCCTACGAGCAGTACTTC
TRBJ1-1 - 14 TRBV28 - CASSWELLNTEAFF TGTGCCAGCAGTTGGGAACTGCTGAACACTGAAGCTTTCTTT
TRBJ2-3 - 16 TRBV7-9 TRBD1 CASSPGGSWGTDTQYF TGTGCCAGCAGCCCAGGGGGCTCCTGGGGGACAGATACGCAGTATTTT
TRBJ2-7 - 12 TRBV6-6 - CASSYSQTEQYF TGTGCCAGCAGTTACAGCCAGACCGAGCAGTACTTC
TRBJ1-1 - 14 TRBV6-5 - CASSYDSLNTEAFF TGTGCCAGCAGTTACGACAGCTTAAACACTGAAGCTTTCTTT